This T cell receptor beta chain was retrieved from a study of radiation and T cells in renal cell carcinoma. Noted time point: blood 2 weeks post-SBRT. The treatment is: 15 Gy SBRT to primary tumor, nephrectomy 4 weeks later. After SBRT, blood was collected at 2 and 4 weeks, plus baseline. Method: immunoSEQ multiplex PCR; TCRdb's copy keeps in-frame clones and lacks some. The sample holds more than 150,000 clones; approximately 86% are singletons and the top ten take 10% to 15%. The receptor was isolated from a woman between 45 and 65 years old with renal cell carcinoma. The sample here was blood, taken from a patient whose treatment included radiotherapy and nephrectomy.

CDR3 amino acids: CASRGQGANYGYTF. The CDR3 DNA reads as TGTGCCAGTAGGGGACAGGGTGCTAACTATGGCTACACCTTC. This sequence joins TRBV19 and TRBJ1-2; 9 bases line up with TRBD1. From germline, CDR1 is LNHDA and CDR2 SQIVND (reference sequence). Trimming at V came to 6 bases and at J to 0 bases, leaving 2 bases not matched to a gene. CDR3 size: 14 residues. Full variable domain (outside the CDR3, taken from reference TRBV19 and TRBJ1-2): DGGITQSPKYLFRKEGQNVTLSCEQNLNHDAMYWYRQDPGQGLRLIYYSQIVNDFQKGDIAEGYSVSREKKESFPLTVTSAQKNPTAFYLCASRGQGANYGYTFGSGTRLTVV.